Listed below are T cell receptor beta chains from one sample, sequenced in a study of spatial heterogeneity in lung cancer. TCRdb reanalysed the 5' RACE reads using MiXCR and keeps one entry per CDR3 protein. The sample shows about 3,300 distinct CDR3 sequences, roughly 9.2% of them seen only once. The sample in question was normal lung tissue next to the tumor, obtained at surgery. The receptor source for this set is a male donor with early-stage non-small cell lung cancer. Both conserved end residues are part of each CDR3. A D gene is named only where the DNA matches it firmly. Clone size, where shown, is once, few, many, or a class for clones that have expanded.

J gene	V gene	D gene	clone size	CDR3 protein	CDR3 DNA
TRBJ2-5	TRBV5-1	TRBD1	medium-sized	CATKRTGKETQYF	TGCGCCACCAAGCGGACAGGGAAAGAGACCCAGTACTTC
TRBJ1-1	TRBV10-3	NA	medium-sized	CAISESPTDEAFF	TGTGCCATCAGTGAGTCCCCGACCGATGAAGCTTTCTTT
TRBJ2-1	TRBV19	NA	few	CASTPIPSSYNEQFF	TGTGCCAGTACCCCCATCCCGTCCTCCTACAATGAGCAGTTCTTC
TRBJ2-1	TRBV7-9	TRBD2	many	CASSPWTSGRTWEQFF	TGTGCCAGCAGCCCCTGGACTAGCGGGAGAACCTGGGAGCAGTTCTTC
TRBJ2-2	TRBV5-1	NA	NA	CASSLDNTGELFF	TGCGCCAGCAGCCTCGATAACACCGGGGAGCTGTTTTTT
TRBJ2-7	TRBV4-1	NA	medium-sized	CASSQDHSTEQYF	TGCGCCAGCAGCCAAGATCATAGTACTGAGCAGTACTTC
TRBJ1-1	TRBV6-5	NA	many	CASSYSSRGRTELEAFF	TGTGCCAGCAGTTACTCCTCCCGGGGCCGCACCGAACTTGAAGCTTTCTTT
TRBJ1-2	TRBV7-2	NA	many	CASSLAPGTNYGYTF	TGTGCCAGCAGCTTAGCCCCAGGCACTAACTATGGCTACACCTTC
TRBJ2-3	TRBV20-1	NA	many	CSAREIWGSTDTQYF	TGCAGTGCTAGAGAAATCTGGGGTAGCACAGATACGCAGTATTTT
TRBJ2-2	TRBV3-1	TRBD2	many	CASSVRGGGFTGELFF	TGTGCCAGCAGCGTCCGTGGCGGGGGGTTCACCGGGGAGCTGTTTTTT
TRBJ2-2	TRBV24-1	TRBD2	medium-sized	CATSASGTGELFF	TGTGCCACCAGTGCTAGCGGAACCGGGGAGCTGTTTTTT
TRBJ1-1	TRBV6-2/TRBV6-3	NA	few	CASTDRFMNTEAFF	TGTGCCAGCACTGACAGATTCATGAACACTGAAGCTTTCTTT
TRBJ2-5	TRBV7-8	TRBD2	few	CASSPSSGGAPETQYF	TGTGCCAGCAGCCCAAGTAGCGGGGGGGCCCCGGAGACCCAGTACTTC
TRBJ1-2	TRBV12-3/TRBV12-4	TRBD1	medium-sized	CASSQGVFNYGYTF	TGTGCCAGCAGTCAGGGGGTATTTAACTATGGCTACACCTTC
TRBJ1-1	TRBV19	NA	NA	CASSWRFNSEAFF	TGTGCCAGTAGCTGGAGATTTAACTCTGAAGCTTTCTTT
TRBJ1-5	TRBV5-6	NA	medium-sized	CASSLADSNQPQHF	TGTGCCAGCAGCTTGGCGGATAGCAATCAGCCCCAGCATTTT
TRBJ2-3	TRBV12-3/TRBV12-4	NA	many	CASSPSQGPDTQYF	TGTGCCAGCAGTCCATCACAAGGGCCCGATACGCAGTATTTT
TRBJ2-7	TRBV20-1	TRBD2	medium-sized	CSASGGGSLYEQYF	TGCAGTGCTAGTGGTGGCGGGAGTTTGTACGAGCAGTACTTC
TRBJ1-5	TRBV10-3	TRBD1	medium-sized	CAISESTGGAQPQHF	TGTGCCATCAGTGAGTCGACAGGGGGGGCTCAGCCCCAGCATTTT
TRBJ2-3	TRBV24-1	NA	many	CATSAPSDTQYF	TGTGCCACCAGTGCCCCGTCAGATACGCAGTATTTT
TRBJ2-6	TRBV12-3/TRBV12-4	TRBD1	many	CASSLTGQGNGANVLTF	TGTGCCAGCAGTTTAACGGGACAGGGTAATGGGGCCAACGTCCTGACTTTC
TRBJ1-2	TRBV11-2	TRBD1	medium-sized	CASSPRTGSAYGYTF	TGTGCCAGCAGCCCCCGGACAGGGTCCGCCTATGGCTACACCTTC
TRBJ2-7	TRBV7-2	TRBD1	medium-sized	CASSSMGAGTGTYEQYF	TGTGCCAGCAGCTCCATGGGAGCCGGGACAGGGACATACGAGCAGTACTTC
TRBJ1-1	TRBV20-1	TRBD1	many	CSARPLTGGTEAFF	TGCAGTGCTAGACCCCTGACAGGGGGCACTGAAGCTTTCTTT
TRBJ2-3	TRBV27	NA	medium-sized	CATSPGYQYTDTQYF	TGTGCCACTTCCCCCGGGTATCAATACACAGATACGCAGTATTTT
TRBJ2-7	TRBV5-1	NA	NA	CASSQTLDEQYF	TGCGCCAGCAGCCAGACACTAGACGAGCAGTACTTC
TRBJ2-3	TRBV19	NA	few	CASKDSDIRTDTQYF	TGTGCCAGTAAAGACAGTGATATTCGCACAGATACGCAGTATTTT
TRBJ1-2	TRBV10-2	NA	NA	CASSGGDRFSGYTF	TGCGCCAGCAGTGGTGGAGACCGCTTCTCTGGCTACACCTTC
TRBJ1-1	TRBV7-9	NA	hyperexpanded	CASSLDREAFF	TGTGCCAGCAGCTTGGACCGTGAAGCTTTCTTT
TRBJ1-2	TRBV25-1	NA	many	CASSFADGYTF	TGTGCCAGCAGTTTTGCTGATGGCTACACCTTC
TRBJ2-4	TRBV5-4	NA	NA	CASSLLWWENRNIQYF	TGTGCCAGCAGCTTGTTGTGGTGGGAGAATAGAAACATTCAGTACTTC
TRBJ2-3	TRBV7-2	TRBD1	NA	CASSPSKGAYPDTQYF	TGTGCCAGCAGCCCCAGCAAGGGGGCCTACCCAGATACGCAGTATTTT
TRBJ1-1	TRBV9	NA	few	CASSVGGINTEAFF	TGTGCCAGCAGCGTAGGGGGCATAAACACTGAAGCTTTCTTT
TRBJ1-2	TRBV24-1	NA	medium-sized	CATSEEGYGYTF	TGTGCCACCAGTGAGGAGGGATATGGCTACACCTTC
TRBJ1-2	TRBV4-3	NA	few	CASSQERSYGYTF	TGCGCCAGCAGCCAAGAACGGTCCTATGGCTACACCTTC
TRBJ2-1	TRBV12-3/TRBV12-4	NA	few	CASRSPPQGRSANNEQFF	TGTGCCAGCAGGTCACCCCCACAGGGAAGGTCCGCAAACAATGAGCAGTTCTTC
TRBJ2-1	TRBV11-2	TRBD2	medium-sized	CASSLGARSGTSPYNEQFF	TGTGCCAGCAGCTTAGGCGCACGGAGTGGGACTAGCCCCTACAATGAGCAGTTCTTC
TRBJ1-1	TRBV20-1	TRBD1	NA	CSARRDRASLEAFF	TGCAGTGCTAGGCGGGACAGGGCATCACTAGAGGCTTTCTTT
TRBJ2-1	TRBV7-6	TRBD2	many	CASSKRGSHNEQFF	TGTGCCAGCAGTAAACGCGGGAGCCATAATGAGCAGTTCTTC
TRBJ1-4	TRBV7-9	NA	medium-sized	CASSPLGEKLFF	TGTGCCAGCAGCCCCCTAGGTGAAAAACTGTTTTTT
TRBJ2-1	TRBV2	NA	medium-sized	CAVIGQIYNEQFF	TGTGCCGTAATAGGACAGATTTACAATGAGCAGTTCTTC